These 10 T cell receptor beta chains were sequenced from one sample in a study of blood T cell repertoires in COVID-19. TCRdb's copy holds only in-frame clones and misses some; the assay was immunoSEQ multiplex PCR. The data hold tens of thousands of clones, with around 81% observed a single time. Sequenced material: peripheral blood. These receptors came from a human donor in a cohort sampled during active COVID-19.

V is TRBV2 and J is TRBJ1-5; D remains ambiguous. The germline gives CDR1 SNHLY, CDR2 FYNNEI. The CDR3 loop spans 15 amino acids. The V gene lost 0 bases and the J gene lost 7 bases, with 13 bases spanning the gap. CDR3: CASSEAFGVGQPQHF. The CDR3 region has the DNA TGTGCCAGCAGTGAAGCTTTCGGGGTTGGGCAGCCCCAGCATTTT.

This clone has just a few counts. The DNA of the CDR3 is TGCGCCAGCTCTAGCGGGGACGGACAAGAGACCCAGTACTTC. It specifies CASSSGDGQETQYF. This sequence joins TRBV5-1 and TRBJ2-5, with 9 bases that match TRBD2. V shed 7 bases, J shed 2 bases, and the junction held 6 bases outside the gene matches. The CDR3 length is 14 residues. Per germline, CDR1 SGHRS and CDR2 YFSETQ.

The chain recombines TRBV29-1 with TRBJ1-1, with 7 bases that match TRBD1. Germline trimming cut 2 bases from V and 0 bases from J; bases unmatched to any gene: 3. CDR1 and CDR2 from the germline V gene are SQVTM and ANQGSEA. There are 14 residues in the CDR3. The CDR3 here is CSVEPTGMNTEAFF. CDR3 nucleotide sequence: TGCAGCGTTGAACCGACAGGGATGAACACTGAAGCTTTCTTT.

The chain employs TRBV7-2 and TRBJ2-3; possibly TRBD1 for D (6 bases). This CDR3 comprises 14 residues. The germline V and J ends were trimmed by 3 bases and 6 bases, with 13 bases remaining between them. Germline-derived CDR1 and CDR2 are SGHTA and FQGNSA. The CDR3 nucleotides are TGTGCCAGCAGCTTCTCAGGGGTGCCCGATACGCAGTATTTT. It encodes CASSFSGVPDTQYF. The variable domain in full, with the rest retrieved from reference TRBV7-2 and TRBJ2-3, is GAGVSQSPSNKVTEKGKDVELRCDPISGHTALYWYRQSLGQGLEFLIYFQGNSAPDKSGLPSDRFSAERTGGSVSTLTIQRTQQEDSAVYLCASSFSGVPDTQYFGPGTRLTVL.

CDR3: CARGDRATFSGNTIYF. The CDR3 DNA sequence: TGTGCCAGAGGGGACAGGGCCACCTTCTCTGGAAACACCATATATTTT. The chain joins TRBV19 to TRBJ1-3; 9 positions agree with TRBD1. V was clipped by 9 bases and J by 0 bases; unmatched bases: 9. The length of the CDR3 is 16 residues. Per the germline V gene, CDR1 is LNHDA and CDR2 is SQIVND (reference sequence).

The chain employs TRBV5-1 and TRBJ2-7, with 8 bases lining up with TRBD1. The V gene end was trimmed by 3 bases and the J gene end by 0 bases; junction bases not matched to a gene: 5. Looked up from germline, CDR1 is SGHRS and CDR2 is YFSETQ. The CDR3 spans 15 residues. The CDR3 DNA sequence: TGCGCCAGCAGCTCGGGACAGGCGTCCTCCTACGAGCAGTACTTC. This codes for CASSSGQASSYEQYF.

This chain links TRBV7-6 with TRBJ2-1, with TRBD2 matching over 11 bases. The CDR3 has 15 amino acids. Per the germline V gene, CDR1 is SGHVS and CDR2 is FNYEAQ. J was trimmed by 6 bases and V by 7 bases; bases with no gene match: 8. The CDR3 sequence is CASIASSGGLNEQFF. The DNA for the CDR3 is TGTGCCAGCATCGCTTCTAGCGGGGGGCTCAATGAGCAGTTCTTC.

The rearrangement joins TRBV7-9 to TRBJ2-7; D ambiguous. Per the germline V gene, CDR1 is SEHNR and CDR2 is FQNEAQ (reference sequence). V was pared by 1 base and J by 9 bases, with 13 bases between. The CDR3 runs 13 residues. The CDR3 nucleotides read TGTGCCAGCAGCTTAGTGCCAGACAACGGGCAGTACTTC. Translating it yields CASSLVPDNGQYF.

The rearrangement links TRBV5-1 to TRBJ2-1, with 13 bases matching TRBD2. J was trimmed by 0 bases and V by 3 bases; bases with no gene match: 6. Germline CDR1 and CDR2: SGHRS and YFSETQ. The CDR3 spans 18 residues. The DNA of the CDR3 is TGCGCCAGCAGCTCATCCAGGACTAGCGGGGGCTCCTACAATGAGCAGTTCTTC. Translation gives CASSSSRTSGGSYNEQFF.

V and J are TRBV5-4 and TRBJ2-5; 14 bases match TRBD2. This CDR3 contains 16 residues. Germline CDR1 reads SGHNT; CDR2 reads YYREEE (reference sequence). With V trimmed by 2 bases and J by 2 bases, 2 bases remained unmatched. CDR3 coding DNA: TGTGCCAGCAGCTTTCGGACTAGCGGGGGGCAAGAGACCCAGTACTTC. Amino acids: CASSFRTSGGQETQYF.